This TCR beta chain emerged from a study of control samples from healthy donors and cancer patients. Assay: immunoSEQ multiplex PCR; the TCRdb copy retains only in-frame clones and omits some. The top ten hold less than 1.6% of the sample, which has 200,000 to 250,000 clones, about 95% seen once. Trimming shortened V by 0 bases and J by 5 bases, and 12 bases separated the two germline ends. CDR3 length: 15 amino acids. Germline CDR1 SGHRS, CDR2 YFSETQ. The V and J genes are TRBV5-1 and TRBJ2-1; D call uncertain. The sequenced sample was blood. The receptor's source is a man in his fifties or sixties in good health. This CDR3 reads CASSLVAGSNNEQFF. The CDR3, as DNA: TGCGCCAGCAGCTTGGTGGCCGGTTCCAACAATGAGCAGTTCTTC.